The present T cell receptor beta chain was sequenced within a study of CD8 T cells in Susac syndrome. The CDR3 has 15 residues. Germline V lookup: CDR1 SGHVS, CDR2 FQNEAQ. The V gene lost 4 bases and the J gene lost 2 bases, with 15 bases spanning the gap. High-throughput TCR beta sequencing covered peripheral CD8+ and CD4+ T cells. Reverse transcription used about 0.45 to 1 ug RNA and random hexamers. The amplification used immunoSEQ multiplex PCR on TCR beta CDR3; it spanned 54 Vbeta and 13 Jbeta. TCRdb analysed the immunoSEQ multiplex PCR reads with MiXCR anew, one entry per CDR3 protein. The table includes fewer than 350,000 distinct CDR3 sequences, 85% detected once.

The source material was CD8+ T cells from PBMCs. The TCR originated in a human donor with multiple sclerosis. The V call is TRBV7-8, the J call TRBJ2-7; the D gene is possibly TRBD2 (5 bases). CDR3 coding DNA: TGTGCCAGCAGCTCCCGGGGAGCCCTGGCCTACGAGCAGTACTTC. It codes for CASSSRGALAYEQYF.